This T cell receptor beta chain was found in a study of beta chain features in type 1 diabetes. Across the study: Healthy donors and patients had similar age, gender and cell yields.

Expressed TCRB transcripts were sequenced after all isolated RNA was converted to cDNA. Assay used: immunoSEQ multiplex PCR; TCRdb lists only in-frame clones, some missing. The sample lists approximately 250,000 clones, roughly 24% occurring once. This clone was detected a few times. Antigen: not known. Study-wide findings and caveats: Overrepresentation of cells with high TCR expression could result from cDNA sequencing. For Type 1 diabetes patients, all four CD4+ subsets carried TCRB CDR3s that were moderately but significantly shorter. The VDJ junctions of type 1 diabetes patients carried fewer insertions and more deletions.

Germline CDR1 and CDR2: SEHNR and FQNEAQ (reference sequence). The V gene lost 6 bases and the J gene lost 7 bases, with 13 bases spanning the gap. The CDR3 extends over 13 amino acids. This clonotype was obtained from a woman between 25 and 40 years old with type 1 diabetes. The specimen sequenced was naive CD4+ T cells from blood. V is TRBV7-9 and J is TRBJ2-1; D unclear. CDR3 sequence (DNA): TGTGCCAGCAGACACCCCTCCGATAATGAGCAGTTCTTC. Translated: CASRHPSDNEQFF. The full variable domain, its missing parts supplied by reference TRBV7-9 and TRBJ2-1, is DTGVSQNPRHKITKRGQNVTFRCDPISEHNRLYWYRQTLGQGPEFLTYFQNEAQLEKSRLLSDRFSAERPKGSFSTLEIQRTEQGDSAMYLCASRHPSDNEQFFGPGTRLTVL.